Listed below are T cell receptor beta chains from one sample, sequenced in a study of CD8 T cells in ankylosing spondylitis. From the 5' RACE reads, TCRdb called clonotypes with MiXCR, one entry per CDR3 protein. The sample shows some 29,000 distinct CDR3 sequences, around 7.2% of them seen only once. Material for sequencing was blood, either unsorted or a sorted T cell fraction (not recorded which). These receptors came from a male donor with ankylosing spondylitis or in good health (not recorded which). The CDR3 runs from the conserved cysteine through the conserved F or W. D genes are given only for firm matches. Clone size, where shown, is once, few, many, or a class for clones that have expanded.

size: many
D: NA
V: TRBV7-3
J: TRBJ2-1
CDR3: CASSLTREHEQFF
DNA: TGTGCCAGCAGCTTAACGAGAGAGCATGAGCAGTTCTTC

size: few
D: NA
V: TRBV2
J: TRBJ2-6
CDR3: CASSQQGTGANVLTF
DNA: TGTGCCAGCAGCCAACAGGGCACTGGGGCCAACGTCCTGACTTTC

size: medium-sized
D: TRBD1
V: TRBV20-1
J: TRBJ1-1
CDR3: CSAEQGVGTEAFF
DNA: TGCAGTGCGGAACAGGGGGTTGGCACTGAAGCTTTCTTT

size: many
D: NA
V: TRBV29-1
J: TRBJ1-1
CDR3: CSVQGLAPHTEAFF
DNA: TGCAGCGTCCAGGGCCTGGCCCCCCACACTGAAGCTTTCTTT

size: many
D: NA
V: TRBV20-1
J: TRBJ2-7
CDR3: CSASLTGPSSYEQYF
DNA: TGCAGTGCTAGTTTAACGGGGCCCAGCTCCTACGAGCAGTACTTC

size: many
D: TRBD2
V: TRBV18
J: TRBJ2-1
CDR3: CASSASGLRGEQFF
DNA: TGTGCCAGCTCAGCTAGCGGTCTTCGGGGTGAGCAGTTCTTC

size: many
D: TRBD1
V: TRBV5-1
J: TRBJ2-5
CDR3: CASSRTGQQETQYF
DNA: TGCGCCAGCAGTCGGACAGGCCAGCAAGAGACCCAGTACTTC

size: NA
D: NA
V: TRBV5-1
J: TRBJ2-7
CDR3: CASSLDKAAYEQYF
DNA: TGCGCCAGCAGCTTGGACAAGGCGGCCTACGAGCAGTACTTC

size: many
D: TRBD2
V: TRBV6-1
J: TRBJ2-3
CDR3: CASSRGLSGDTQYF
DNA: TGTGCCAGCAGTAGGGGACTATCTGGAGATACGCAGTATTTT

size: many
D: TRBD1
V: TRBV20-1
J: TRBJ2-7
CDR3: CSVRTGDYEQYF
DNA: TGCAGTGTCCGGACAGGGGACTACGAGCAGTACTTC

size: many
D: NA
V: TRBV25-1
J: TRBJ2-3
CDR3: CASPLTGSTDTQYF
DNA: TGTGCCAGTCCCTTAACAGGGAGCACAGATACGCAGTATTTT

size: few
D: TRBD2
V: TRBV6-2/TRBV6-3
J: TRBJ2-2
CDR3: CASSSREGPTGELFF
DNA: TGTGCCAGCAGTTCGCGGGAGGGCCCCACCGGGGAGCTGTTTTTT

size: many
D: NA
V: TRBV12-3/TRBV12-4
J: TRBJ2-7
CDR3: CASSPPLGASSSYEQYF
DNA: TGTGCCAGCAGCCCCCCCCTGGGGGCGTCTAGCTCCTACGAGCAGTACTTC

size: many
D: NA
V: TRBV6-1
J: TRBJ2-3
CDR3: CASTAQGQGTDTQYF
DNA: TGTGCCAGCACCGCCCAGGGGCAGGGCACAGATACGCAGTATTTT

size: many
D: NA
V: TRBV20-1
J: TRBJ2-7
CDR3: CSAERDYEQYF
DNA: TGCAGTGCTGAGAGGGACTACGAGCAGTACTTC

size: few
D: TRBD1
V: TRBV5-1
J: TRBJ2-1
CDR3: CASGEGGLGDEQFF
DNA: TGCGCCAGCGGGGAAGGGGGCTTGGGGGATGAGCAGTTCTTC

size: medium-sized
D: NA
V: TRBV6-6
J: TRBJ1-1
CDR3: CASRGALALGTEAFF
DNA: TGTGCCAGCAGGGGGGCACTCGCTCTGGGCACTGAAGCTTTCTTT

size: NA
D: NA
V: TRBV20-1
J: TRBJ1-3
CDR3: CSARGGSYLPGNTIYF
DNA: TGCAGTGCTAGAGGGGGGTCCTATCTTCCAGGAAACACCATATATTTT

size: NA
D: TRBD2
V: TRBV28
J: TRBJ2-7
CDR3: CASSLDGGRPEQYF
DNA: TGTGCCAGCAGTTTAGATGGCGGGAGACCCGAGCAGTACTTC

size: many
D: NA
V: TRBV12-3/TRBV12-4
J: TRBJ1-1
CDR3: CASSRASNTEAFF
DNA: TGTGCCAGCAGCCGGGCCTCGAACACTGAAGCTTTCTTT

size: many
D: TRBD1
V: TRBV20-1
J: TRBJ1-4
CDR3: CSASPGQINEKLFF
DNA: TGCAGTGCTAGCCCGGGACAGATTAATGAAAAACTGTTTTTT

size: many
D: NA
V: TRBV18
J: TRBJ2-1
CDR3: CASSPTGTYNEQFF
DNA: TGTGCCAGCTCACCCACCGGGACGTACAATGAGCAGTTCTTC

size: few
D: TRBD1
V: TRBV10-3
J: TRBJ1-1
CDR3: CAIRAGQADTEAFF
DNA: TGTGCCATCAGAGCGGGACAGGCGGACACTGAAGCTTTCTTT

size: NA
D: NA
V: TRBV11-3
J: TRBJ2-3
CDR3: CASSLDGYGGDTQYF
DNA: TGTGCCAGCAGCTTAGACGGTTACGGGGGAGATACGCAGTATTTT

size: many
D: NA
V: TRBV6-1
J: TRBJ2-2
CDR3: CASSEGSSNTGELFF
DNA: TGTGCCAGCAGTGAGGGCAGTTCGAACACCGGGGAGCTGTTTTTT

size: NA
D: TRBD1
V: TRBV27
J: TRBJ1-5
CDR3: CASAPGQGAYSNQPQHF
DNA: TGTGCCAGTGCCCCGGGACAGGGGGCTTATAGCAATCAGCCCCAGCATTTT

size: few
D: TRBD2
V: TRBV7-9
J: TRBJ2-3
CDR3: CASSLGGTSADTQYF
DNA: TGTGCCAGCAGCTTAGGGGGGACTAGTGCAGATACGCAGTATTTT

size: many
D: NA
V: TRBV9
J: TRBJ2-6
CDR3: CASSVVVSGANVLTF
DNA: TGTGCCAGCAGCGTAGTTGTCTCTGGGGCCAACGTCCTGACTTTC

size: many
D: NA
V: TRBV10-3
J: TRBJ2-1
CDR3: CAISEEVAVSSYNEQFF
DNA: TGTGCCATCAGTGAGGAGGTAGCGGTCAGCTCCTACAATGAGCAGTTCTTC

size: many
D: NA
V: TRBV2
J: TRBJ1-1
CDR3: CASSPTGTTEAFF
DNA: TGTGCCAGCAGCCCGACAGGAACTACTGAAGCTTTCTTT

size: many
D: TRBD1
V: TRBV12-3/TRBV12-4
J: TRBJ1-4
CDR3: CASSTDRGLSNEKLFF
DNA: TGTGCCAGCAGTACGGACAGGGGCCTCTCCAATGAAAAACTGTTTTTT

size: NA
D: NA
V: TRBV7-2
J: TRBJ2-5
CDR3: CASSSQGVSETQYF
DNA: TGTGCCAGCAGCTCACAAGGGGTCAGTGAGACCCAGTACTTC

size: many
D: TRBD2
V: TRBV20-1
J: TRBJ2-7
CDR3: CSAISPGAGGTHEQYF
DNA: TGCAGTGCTATCTCCCCTGGCGCGGGAGGGACCCACGAGCAGTACTTC

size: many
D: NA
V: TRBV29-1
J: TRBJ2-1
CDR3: CSVEDPGEQFF
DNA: TGCAGCGTTGAAGACCCCGGGGAGCAGTTCTTC

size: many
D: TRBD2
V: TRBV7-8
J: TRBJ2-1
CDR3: CASSLDLTSGPYNEQFF
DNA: TGTGCCAGCAGCTTAGATCTGACTAGCGGGCCCTACAATGAGCAGTTCTTC

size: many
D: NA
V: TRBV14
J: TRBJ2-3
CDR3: CASSVADTQYF
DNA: TGTGCCAGCAGCGTAGCAGATACGCAGTATTTT

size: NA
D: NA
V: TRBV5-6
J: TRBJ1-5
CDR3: CASSQGLTMQPQHF
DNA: TGTGCCAGCAGCCAAGGGCTCACTATGCAGCCCCAGCATTTT

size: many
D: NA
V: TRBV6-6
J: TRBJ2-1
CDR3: CASTRTIYNEQFF
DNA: TGTGCCAGCACTCGGACTATTTACAATGAGCAGTTCTTC

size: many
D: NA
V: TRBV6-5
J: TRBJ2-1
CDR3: CASSYERGSYNEQFF
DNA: TGTGCCAGCAGTTACGAGAGAGGGTCCTACAATGAGCAGTTCTTC

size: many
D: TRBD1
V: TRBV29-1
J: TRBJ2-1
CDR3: CSTWTGDNEQFF
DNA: TGCAGCACCTGGACAGGGGACAATGAGCAGTTCTTC

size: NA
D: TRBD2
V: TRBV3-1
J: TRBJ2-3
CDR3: CATRGQTSGDFTDTQYF
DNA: TGTGCCACCAGGGGGCAGACTAGCGGGGACTTCACAGATACGCAGTATTTT

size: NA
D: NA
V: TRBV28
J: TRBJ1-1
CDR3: CASSYTEAFF
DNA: TGTGCCAGCAGTTATACTGAAGCTTTCTTT

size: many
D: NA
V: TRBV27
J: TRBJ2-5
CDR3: CASSLSTVTSETQYF
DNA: TGTGCCAGCAGTTTATCCACAGTCACTTCAGAGACCCAGTACTTC

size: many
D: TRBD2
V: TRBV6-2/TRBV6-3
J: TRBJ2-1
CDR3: CASSSSTSGRAVEQFF
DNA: TGTGCCAGCAGTTCATCCACTAGCGGGAGGGCCGTTGAGCAGTTCTTC

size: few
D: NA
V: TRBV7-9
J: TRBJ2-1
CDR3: CASSPLRASYNEQFF
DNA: TGTGCCAGCAGCCCCCTCAGGGCCTCCTACAATGAGCAGTTCTTC

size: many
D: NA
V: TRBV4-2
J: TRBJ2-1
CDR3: CASSQVTGPIGVEQFF
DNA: TGTGCCAGCAGCCAAGTGACGGGACCCATCGGAGTTGAGCAGTTCTTC

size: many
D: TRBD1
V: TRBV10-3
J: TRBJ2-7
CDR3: CAISESYTGGSGEQYF
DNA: TGTGCCATCAGTGAGTCGTATACAGGGGGGAGTGGCGAGCAGTACTTC

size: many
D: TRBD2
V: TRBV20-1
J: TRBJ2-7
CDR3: CSARAAGGAYEQYF
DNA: TGCAGTGCTAGAGCAGCGGGAGGCGCCTACGAGCAGTACTTC

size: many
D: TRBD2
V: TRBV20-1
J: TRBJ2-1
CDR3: CSARDSLAGGPDEQFF
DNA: TGCAGTGCTAGAGATAGCCTAGCGGGAGGGCCGGATGAGCAGTTCTTC

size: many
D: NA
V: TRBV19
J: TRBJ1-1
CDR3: CASRLGLMNTEAFF
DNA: TGTGCCAGTCGACTGGGTCTAATGAACACTGAAGCTTTCTTT

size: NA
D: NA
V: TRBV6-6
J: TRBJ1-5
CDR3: CASSYGGASNQPQHF
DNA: TGTGCCAGCAGTTACGGCGGGGCTAGCAATCAGCCCCAGCATTTT

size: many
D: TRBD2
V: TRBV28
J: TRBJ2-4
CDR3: CASSMSGRAKNIQYF
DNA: TGTGCCAGCAGCATGAGCGGGAGAGCCAAAAACATTCAGTACTTC

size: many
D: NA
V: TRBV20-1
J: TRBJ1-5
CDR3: CSTGRNQPQHF
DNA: TGCTCCACAGGTCGCAATCAGCCCCAGCATTTT

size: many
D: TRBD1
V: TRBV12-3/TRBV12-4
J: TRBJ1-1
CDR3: CASSPHRGSNTEAFF
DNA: TGTGCCAGCAGCCCCCACAGGGGATCAAACACTGAAGCTTTCTTT

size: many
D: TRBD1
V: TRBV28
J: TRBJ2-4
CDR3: CASSPPGQIAKNIQYF
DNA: TGTGCCAGCAGTCCCCCGGGACAGATAGCCAAAAACATTCAGTACTTC

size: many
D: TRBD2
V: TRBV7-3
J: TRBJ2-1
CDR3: CASSYQPAASGRVGYNEQFF
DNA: TGTGCCAGCAGCTACCAACCCGCGGCTAGCGGGAGGGTGGGCTACAATGAGCAGTTCTTC

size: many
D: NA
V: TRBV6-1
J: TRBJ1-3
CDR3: CASSERRLYF
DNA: TGTGCCAGCAGTGAGAGGCGACTATATTTT